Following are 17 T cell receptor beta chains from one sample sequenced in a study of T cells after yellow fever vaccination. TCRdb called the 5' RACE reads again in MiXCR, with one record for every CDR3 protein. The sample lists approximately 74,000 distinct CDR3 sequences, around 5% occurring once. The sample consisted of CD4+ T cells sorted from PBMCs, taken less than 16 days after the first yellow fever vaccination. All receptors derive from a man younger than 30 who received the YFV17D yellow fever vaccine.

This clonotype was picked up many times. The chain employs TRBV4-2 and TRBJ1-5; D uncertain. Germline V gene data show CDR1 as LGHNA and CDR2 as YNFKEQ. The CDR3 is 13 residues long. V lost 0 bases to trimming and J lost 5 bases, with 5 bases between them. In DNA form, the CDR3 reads TGTGCCAGCAGCCAAGACTTACATCAGCCCCAGCATTTT. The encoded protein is CASSQDLHQPQHF.

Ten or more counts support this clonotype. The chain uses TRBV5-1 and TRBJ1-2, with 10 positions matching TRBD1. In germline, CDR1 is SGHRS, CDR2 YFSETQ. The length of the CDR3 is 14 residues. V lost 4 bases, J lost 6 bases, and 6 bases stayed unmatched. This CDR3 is CASSPLTGGNGYTF. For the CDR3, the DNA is TGCGCCAGCAGCCCGCTGACAGGGGGCAATGGCTACACCTTC.

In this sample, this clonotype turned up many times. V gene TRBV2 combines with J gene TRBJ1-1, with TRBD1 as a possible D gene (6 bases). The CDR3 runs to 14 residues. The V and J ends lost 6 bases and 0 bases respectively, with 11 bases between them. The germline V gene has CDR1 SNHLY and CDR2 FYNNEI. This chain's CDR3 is CASSRDIMNTEAFF. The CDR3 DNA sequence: TGTGCCAGCAGCAGGGACATCATGAACACTGAAGCTTTCTTT.

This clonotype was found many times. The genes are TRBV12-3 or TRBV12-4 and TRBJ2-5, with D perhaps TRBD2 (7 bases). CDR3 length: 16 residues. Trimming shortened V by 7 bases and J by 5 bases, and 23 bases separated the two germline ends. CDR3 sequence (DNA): TGTGCCAGCACCCTCCTCCTCGGGGGGCGCGGGGAGACCCAGTACTTC. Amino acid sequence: CASTLLLGGRGETQYF.

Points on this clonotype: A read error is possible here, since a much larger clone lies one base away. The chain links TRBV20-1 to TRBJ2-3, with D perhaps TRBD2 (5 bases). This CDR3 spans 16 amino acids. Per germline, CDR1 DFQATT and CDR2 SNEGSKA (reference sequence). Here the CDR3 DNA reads TGCTGTGCCCCACGGAGGAAAAGTGGGTTGACAGATACGCAGTATTTT. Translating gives CCAPRRKSGLTDTQYF.

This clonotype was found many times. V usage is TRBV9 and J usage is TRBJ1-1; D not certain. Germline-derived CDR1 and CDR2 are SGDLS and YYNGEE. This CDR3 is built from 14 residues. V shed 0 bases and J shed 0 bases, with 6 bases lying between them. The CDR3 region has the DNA TGTGCCAGCAGCGTAGATCCCATGAACACTGAAGCTTTCTTT. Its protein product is CASSVDPMNTEAFF. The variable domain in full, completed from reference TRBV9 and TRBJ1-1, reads DSGVTQTPKHLITATGQRVTLRCSPRSGDLSVYWYQQSLDQGLQFLIQYYNGEERAKGNILERFSAQQFPDLHSELNLSSLELGDSALYFCASSVDPMNTEAFFGQGTRLTVV.

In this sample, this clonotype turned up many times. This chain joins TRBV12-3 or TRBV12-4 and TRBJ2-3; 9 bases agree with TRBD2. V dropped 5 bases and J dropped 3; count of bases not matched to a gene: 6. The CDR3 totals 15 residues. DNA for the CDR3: TGTGCCAGCAGTCCCCGGCTAGCGGGGACAGATACGCAGTATTTT. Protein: CASSPRLAGTDTQYF.

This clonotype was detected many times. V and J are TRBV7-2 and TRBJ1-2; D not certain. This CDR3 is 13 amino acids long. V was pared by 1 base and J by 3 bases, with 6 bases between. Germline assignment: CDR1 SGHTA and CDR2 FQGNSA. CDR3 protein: CASSLGLDYGYTF. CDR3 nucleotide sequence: TGTGCCAGCAGCTTAGGGTTGGACTATGGCTACACCTTC.

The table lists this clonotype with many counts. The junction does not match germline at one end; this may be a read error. CDR3 protein: CASRRDGTYEKLFF. In DNA, the CDR3 is TGTGCCAGCAGGCGGGACGGAACTTATGAAAAACTGTTTTTT. This chain uses TRBV7-8 with TRBJ1-4; weak D call: TRBD1 (5 bases). The CDR3 runs to 14 residues. Germline values: CDR1 SGHVS, CDR2 FQNEAQ.

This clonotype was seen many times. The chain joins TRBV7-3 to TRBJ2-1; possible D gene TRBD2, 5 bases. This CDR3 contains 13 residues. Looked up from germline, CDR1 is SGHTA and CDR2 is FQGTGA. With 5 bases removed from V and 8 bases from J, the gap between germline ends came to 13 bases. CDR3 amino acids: CASSREGYDEQFF. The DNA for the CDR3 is TGTGCCAGCAGCCGCGAGGGTTACGATGAGCAGTTCTTC.

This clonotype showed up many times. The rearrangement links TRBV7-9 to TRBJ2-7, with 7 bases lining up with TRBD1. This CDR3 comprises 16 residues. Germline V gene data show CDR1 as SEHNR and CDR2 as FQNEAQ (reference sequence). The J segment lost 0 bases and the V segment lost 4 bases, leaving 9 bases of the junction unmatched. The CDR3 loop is CASSSPKGASSYEQYF. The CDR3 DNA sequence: TGTGCCAGCAGCTCACCTAAGGGGGCCAGCTCCTACGAGCAGTACTTC. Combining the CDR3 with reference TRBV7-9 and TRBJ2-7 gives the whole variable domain DTGVSQNPRHKITKRGQNVTFRCDPISEHNRLYWYRQTLGQGPEFLTYFQNEAQLEKSRLLSDRFSAERPKGSFSTLEIQRTEQGDSAMYLCASSSPKGASSYEQYFGPGTRLTVT.

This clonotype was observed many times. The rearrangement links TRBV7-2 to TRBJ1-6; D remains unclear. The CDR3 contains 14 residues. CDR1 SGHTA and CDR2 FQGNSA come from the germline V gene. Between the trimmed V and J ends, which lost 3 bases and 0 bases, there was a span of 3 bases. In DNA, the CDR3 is TGTGCCAGCAGCTTGACCTCCTATAATTCACCCCTCCACTTT. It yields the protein CASSLTSYNSPLHF.

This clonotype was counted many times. The CDR3 region is CASSQDSQPQHF. The CDR3 DNA reads TGTGCCAGCAGCCAAGATAGTCAGCCCCAGCATTTT. V and J are TRBV14 and TRBJ1-5; D is unclear. Germline V CDR1 and CDR2: SGHDN, FVKESK. V lost 0 bases and J 6 bases, leaving 3 bases between the germline ends. The CDR3 is 12 residues long. The complete variable domain, with remaining parts taken from reference TRBV14 and TRBJ1-5, reads EAGVTQFPSHSVIEKGQTVTLRCDPISGHDNLYWYRRVMGKEIKFLLHFVKESKQDESGMPNNRFLAERTGGTYSTLKVQPAELEDSGVYFCASSQDSQPQHFGDGTRLSIL.

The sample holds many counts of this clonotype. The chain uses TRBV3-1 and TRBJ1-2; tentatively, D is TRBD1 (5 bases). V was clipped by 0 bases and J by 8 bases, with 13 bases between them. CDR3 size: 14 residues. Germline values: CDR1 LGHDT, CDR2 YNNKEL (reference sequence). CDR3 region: CASSQDHRPWGYTF. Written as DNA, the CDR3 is TGTGCCAGCAGCCAAGATCACAGGCCGTGGGGCTACACCTTC.

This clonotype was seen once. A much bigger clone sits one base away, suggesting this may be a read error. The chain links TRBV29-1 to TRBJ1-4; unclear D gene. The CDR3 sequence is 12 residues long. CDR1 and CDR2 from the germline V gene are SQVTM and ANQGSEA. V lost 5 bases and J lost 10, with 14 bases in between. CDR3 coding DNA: TGCAGCGTTAGCGACGCAAGAGGAAAACTGTTTTTT. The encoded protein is CSVSDARGKLFF.

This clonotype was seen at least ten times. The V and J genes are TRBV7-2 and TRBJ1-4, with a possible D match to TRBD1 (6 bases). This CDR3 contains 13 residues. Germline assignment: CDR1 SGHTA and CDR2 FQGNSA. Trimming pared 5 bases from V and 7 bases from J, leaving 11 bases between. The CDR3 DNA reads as TGTGCCAGCAGCCCTCGCAGGGGTGAAAAACTGTTTTTT. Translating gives CASSPRRGEKLFF.

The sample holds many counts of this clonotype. CDR3 in DNA: TGCAGTGCTAGAGGGGGGGCGGGAAGGCATTATGGCTACACCTTC. Protein sequence: CSARGGAGRHYGYTF. The V gene is TRBV20-1, the J gene TRBJ1-2, with a weak D call TRBD1 (6 bases). Looked up from germline, CDR1 is DFQATT and CDR2 is SNEGSKA (reference sequence). Trimming took 1 base from V and 5 from J, leaving 17 bases between them. The CDR3 covers 15 residues.